This T cell receptor (beta chain) was retrieved from a study of blood T cell repertoires in COVID-19. Study overall: The United States, Italy and Spain were the sources of the acute and convalescent COVID-19 samples. The cDNA or gDNA used as material had been derived from T cells, B-cell-depleted T cells, or PBMCs.

The authors' processing: The authors estimated nucleated cell counts from reference gene primer amplification. The table came from immunoSEQ multiplex PCR; TCRdb's copy has only in-frame clones and leaves some out. V and J calls and clone size are copied from that table; D and trimming were computed from the DNA. Altogether around 75,000 clones are present, 88% being singletons, with the ten largest covering approximately 20%. Germline assignment: CDR1 MDHEN and CDR2 SYDVKM. The CDR3 extends over 16 amino acids. Germline trimming cut 5 bases from V and 2 bases from J; bases unmatched to any gene: 10.

The chain links TRBV28 to TRBJ2-7, with 9 bases that match TRBD2. Sequencing used peripheral blood. The sequence derives from a human donor in a cohort sampled during active COVID-19. CDR3 coding DNA: TGTGCCAGCAGTAAAGGGGCGGGAGGGGTAACCTACGAGCAGTACTTC. This translates into CASSKGAGGVTYEQYF.